Following are 13 T cell receptor beta chains from one sample sequenced in a study of blood T cell repertoires in COVID-19. Method: immunoSEQ multiplex PCR; TCRdb's copy keeps in-frame clones and lacks some. Of about 180,000 clones in the sample, 83% were seen once. Source material: peripheral blood. The source of these receptors is a woman between 65 and 79 years old with COVID-19, enrolled during active disease.

The CDR3 here is CASSLDIRSGGTQYF. DNA of the CDR3: TGTGCCAGCAGCTTAGATATAAGATCAGGGGGTACGCAGTATTTT. The chain carries TRBV11-2 and TRBJ2-3; 7 bases match TRBD1. The ends lost 0 bases at V and 8 bases at J; junction bases unmatched: 8. This CDR3 has 15 residues. CDR1 SGHAT and CDR2 FQNNGV come from the germline V gene.

The chain couples TRBV3-1 (or the pseudogene TRBV3-2) to TRBJ2-1, with D possibly being TRBD2 (6 bases). Germline V gene lookup returns CDR1 LGHDT and CDR2 YNNKEL (reference sequence). This CDR3 is built from 15 residues. The V gene lost 4 bases and the J gene lost 2 bases, with 12 bases spanning the gap. CDR3 in amino acids: CASSRDSGTYNEQFF. In nucleotides, the CDR3 is TGTGCCAGCAGCCGGGATAGCGGAACCTACAATGAGCAGTTCTTC.

The V call is TRBV18, the J call TRBJ2-3, with 16 bases that match TRBD2. V shed 3 bases, J shed 0 bases, and the junction held 3 bases outside the gene matches. CDR3 size: 18 residues. Germline values: CDR1 KGHSH, CDR2 LQKENI. The CDR3 here is CASSPGLAGGTSTDTQYF. The DNA of the CDR3 is TGTGCCAGCTCACCGGGACTAGCGGGAGGGACTAGCACAGATACGCAGTATTTT.

This chain links TRBV28 with TRBJ1-5, with D possibly being TRBD1 (5 bases). The germline gives CDR1 MDHEN, CDR2 SYDVKM. The CDR3 loop spans 14 amino acids. Trimming took off 4 bases at V and 3 bases at J, with 10 bases between the two ends. As DNA, the CDR3 is TGTGCCAGCAGTTCGGGACTTTTCAATCAGCCCCAGCATTTT. The encoded protein is CASSSGLFNQPQHF.

The V and J genes are TRBV7-3 and TRBJ2-5; 8 bases align to TRBD1. With V trimmed by 5 bases and J by 5 bases, 4 bases remained unmatched. The CDR3 contains 13 residues. Looked up from germline, CDR1 is SGHTA and CDR2 is FQGTGA. This chain's CDR3 is CASSTRQGETQYF. The CDR3 DNA reads TGTGCCAGCAGCACTCGACAGGGGGAGACCCAGTACTTC.

The chain employs TRBV6-5 and TRBJ2-1; the match to TRBD2 covers 8 bases. Germline V gene data show CDR1 as MNHEY and CDR2 as SVGAGI. This CDR3 has 15 residues. The V gene end was trimmed by 0 bases and the J gene end by 2 bases; junction bases not matched to a gene: 0. This CDR3 reads CASSYSSGTYNEQFF. The CDR3 nucleotides are TGTGCCAGCAGTTACTCTAGCGGGACCTACAATGAGCAGTTCTTC.

This chain uses TRBV2 with TRBJ2-7; no reliable D call. Trimming removed 4 bases from V and 6 bases from J, with 4 bases in between. CDR3 length: 10 residues. Germline assignment: CDR1 SNHLY and CDR2 FYNNEI. CDR3 sequence reads: CASSVSEQYF. CDR3 nucleotides: TGTGCCAGCAGTGTCTCCGAGCAGTACTTC.

V and J are TRBV7-9 and TRBJ2-1, with a possible D match to TRBD1 (6 bases). The CDR3 is 12 amino acids. Germline lookup yields CDR1 SEHNR and CDR2 FQNEAQ (reference sequence). V was clipped by 4 bases and J by 8 bases, with 9 bases between them. The chain's CDR3 is CASSSQGYEQFF. The CDR3 bases are TGTGCCAGCAGCTCTCAGGGGTATGAGCAGTTCTTC.

The chain employs TRBV6-1 and TRBJ2-7; D possibly corresponds to TRBD2 (6 bases). Germline V gives CDR1 MNHNS, CDR2 SASEGT. This CDR3 region has 16 residues. V was trimmed by 0 bases and J by 3 bases, leaving 15 bases between them. The DNA for the CDR3 is TGTGCCAGCAGTGAAGCTAGGACTAACCTTTTCTACGAGCAGTACTTC. Its protein is CASSEARTNLFYEQYF.

In this sample, this clone turned up a few times. This sequence joins TRBV4-1 and TRBJ2-3; 9 bases are a match to TRBD1. The CDR3 has 17 residues. V gave up 1 base and J gave up 14 bases; unmatched junction bases: 19. Germline V gene sequence: CDR1 MGHRA, CDR2 YSYEKL. The CDR3 loop is CASSQVPGQGGLWDSYF. CDR3 bases: TGCGCCAGCAGCCAAGTTCCGGGACAGGGCGGACTGTGGGATTCGTATTTT.

The chain has TRBV6-5 and TRBJ2-1; D perhaps matches TRBD2 (5 bases). Germline-derived CDR1 and CDR2 are MNHEY and SVGAGI. Trimming cost V 8 bases and J 4 bases, with 12 bases left between them. CDR3 length: 13 amino acids. The CDR3 loop reads CASAPRAYNEQFF. Written as DNA, the CDR3 is TGTGCCAGCGCCCCGCGGGCGTACAATGAGCAGTTCTTC.

The chain combines TRBV7-8 with TRBJ2-7; the D gene is possibly TRBD1 (6 bases). The CDR3 contains 13 residues. Trimming took 5 bases from V and 5 from J, leaving 13 bases between them. Per germline, CDR1 SGHVS and CDR2 FQNEAQ. Here the CDR3 reads CASSPQGGHEQYF. The CDR3 DNA reads as TGTGCCAGCAGCCCACAGGGTGGCCACGAGCAGTACTTC.

The chain couples TRBV27 to TRBJ2-1, with TRBD2 identical over 7 bases. The CDR3 has 12 amino acids. The germline CDR1 and CDR2 sequences are MNHEY and SMNVEV (reference sequence). Trimming took 7 bases from V and 9 from J; bases not matched to a gene: 6. The CDR3 DNA reads as TGTGCCAGCACGGCGGGAGCATCTGAGCAGTTCTTC. Translated, it gives CASTAGASEQFF.